This T cell receptor (beta chain) was identified in a study of cytomegalovirus exposure and HLA in healthy donors. Concerning this clone itself: Its antigen is still unknown.

This table comes from immunoSEQ multiplex PCR, and its TCRdb copy is limited to in-frame clones, with some not included. The data hold some 160,000 clones, with more than 75% observed a single time. Study results and limitations: Most TCR sequences proved rare, with some public TCRs found in many donors. Confirmation was obtained in vitro that a few CMV-associated chains are specific for CMV antigens. The tendency of first-cohort TCR clusters to co-occur in the 120 validation repertoires was the finding of a later analysis.

The donors belonged to the roughly 110-subject validation cohort, separate from the approximately 670-subject first cohort. What was sequenced was PBMCs. This receptor was obtained from a man between 18 and 35 years old in good health and CMV-seronegative.

CDR3 amino acids: CASSLEEFGEAFF. In DNA form, the CDR3 reads TGTGCCAGCAGCTTGGAGGAGTTTGGAGAAGCTTTCTTT. The genes are TRBV5-6 and TRBJ1-1; D is unresolved. The V gene lost 0 bases and the J gene lost 8 bases, with 11 bases spanning the gap. The CDR3 runs 13 residues. Germline values: CDR1 SGHDT, CDR2 YYEEEE.